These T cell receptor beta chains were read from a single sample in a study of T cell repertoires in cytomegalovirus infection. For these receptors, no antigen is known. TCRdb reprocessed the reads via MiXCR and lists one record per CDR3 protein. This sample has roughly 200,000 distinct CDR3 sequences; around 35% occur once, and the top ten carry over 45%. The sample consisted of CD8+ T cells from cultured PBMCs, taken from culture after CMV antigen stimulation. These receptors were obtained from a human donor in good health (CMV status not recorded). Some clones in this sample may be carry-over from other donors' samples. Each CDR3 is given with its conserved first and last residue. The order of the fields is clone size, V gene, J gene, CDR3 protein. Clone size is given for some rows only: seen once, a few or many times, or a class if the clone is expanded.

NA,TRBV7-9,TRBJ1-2,CASSALLDRGQDGYTF
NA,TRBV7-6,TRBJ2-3,CASSLAFVGRELDF
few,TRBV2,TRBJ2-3,CASSEGTGGLNTQYF
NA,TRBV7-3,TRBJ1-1,CASSQGRNTEAFF
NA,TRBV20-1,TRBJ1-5,CSARDRQGYNQPQHF
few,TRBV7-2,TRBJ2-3,CASSPPGPRGTDTQYF
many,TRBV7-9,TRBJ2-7,CASSLEVDPYEQYF
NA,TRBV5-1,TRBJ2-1,CASSLGLAGPENEQFF
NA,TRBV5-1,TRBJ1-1,CASHQDAMNTEAFF
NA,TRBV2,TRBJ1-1,CASWDRSFNTEAFF
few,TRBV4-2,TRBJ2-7,CASSQDGTGDIYEQYF
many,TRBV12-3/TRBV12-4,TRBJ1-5,CASSLRDSFQAQHF
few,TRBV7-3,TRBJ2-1,CASSPGLAGPSSYNEQFF
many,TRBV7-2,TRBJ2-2,CASSPGRGGPLVGTGELFF
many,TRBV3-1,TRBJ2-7,CASSQSGSHEQYF
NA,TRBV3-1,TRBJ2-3,CASSGRDTQYF
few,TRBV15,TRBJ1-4,CATSTPPQGAYGEKLFF
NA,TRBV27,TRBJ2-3,CASSRGADTQYF
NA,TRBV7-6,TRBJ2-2,CASSLRISGRIGTGELFF
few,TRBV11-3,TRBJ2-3,CASSLSGTGVNTDTQYF
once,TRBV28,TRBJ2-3,CASSLWREVGTDTQYF
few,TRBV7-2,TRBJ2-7,CASSVGTSGGYEQYF
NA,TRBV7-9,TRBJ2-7,CASSDSTSSGEQYF
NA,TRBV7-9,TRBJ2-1,CASSLVGQGAPNEQFF
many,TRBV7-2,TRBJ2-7,CASNTGRPRANEQYF
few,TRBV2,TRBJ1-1,CASTQYSGKSTEAFF
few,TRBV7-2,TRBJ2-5,CASSLQRDLQETQYF
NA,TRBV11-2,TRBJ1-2,CASSLDPRDRGYGYTF
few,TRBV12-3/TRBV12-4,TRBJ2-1,CASRRDYPDNEQFF
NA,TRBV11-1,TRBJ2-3,CASGEKRESTDTQYF
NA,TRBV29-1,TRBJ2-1,CSVVGGVSYNEQFF
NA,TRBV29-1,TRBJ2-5,CSVAGGFGETQYF
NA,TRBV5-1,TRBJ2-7,CASSLAAGAPNEQYF
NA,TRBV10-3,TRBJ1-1,CAISDVGQGLTEAFF
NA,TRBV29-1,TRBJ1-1,CSVEGGGTEAFF
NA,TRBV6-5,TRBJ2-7,CASKDRTYEQYF
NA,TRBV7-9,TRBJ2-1,CASSPPGDYNEQFF
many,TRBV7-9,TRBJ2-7,CASSFRTGGSYEQYF
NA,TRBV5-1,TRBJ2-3,CASSPRTGDLSDTQYF
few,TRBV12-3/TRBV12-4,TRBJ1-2,CASSLGTGNGYTF
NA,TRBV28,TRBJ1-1,CASTRPQRNTEAFF
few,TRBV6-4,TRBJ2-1,CASSDLGSEDEQFF
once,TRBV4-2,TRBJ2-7,CASSQELLGGSSSEQYF
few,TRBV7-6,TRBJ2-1,CASSLGTGWSSYNEQFF
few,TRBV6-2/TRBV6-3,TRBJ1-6,CASSYGTVYNSPLHF
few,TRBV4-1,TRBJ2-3,CASSQTQHDPTDTQYF
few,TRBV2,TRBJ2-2,CASSEGDSAIFSNTGELFF
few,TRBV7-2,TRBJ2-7,CASSLVSSGTSYEQYF
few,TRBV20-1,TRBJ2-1,CSARDTGQIYNEQFF
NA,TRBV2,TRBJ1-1,CASSEQGARTEAFF
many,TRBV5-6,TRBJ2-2,CATREGGGELFF